This T cell receptor beta chain originates from a study of blood T cell repertoires in COVID-19 (dated by TCRdb to about 2020). Background on the whole study: Collaborator samples came from the United States, Italy and Spain and covered acute and convalescent phases of COVID-19. The prospective study material was composed of cDNA or gDNA derived from T cells, B-cell-depleted T cells, or PBMCs. The dataset comprised deeply sampled blood TCRbeta repertoires from subjects exposed to, actively infected with, or recovered from COVID-19. The repertoires were released in a freely available public database meant as a resource for research on the immune response to SARS-CoV-2. The samples were drawn from two sources: the first 160 participants of the ongoing ImmuneRACE study, and over 1,000 subjects contributed by 6 global collaborators. Nearly every sample came with metadata listing a de-identified subject ID, COVID-19 status, age in years and sex. Where available, HLA class I and class II types were obtained from metadata supplied by the sample provider rather than from assay-based typing.

Participants in the prospective study were aged about 18 to 95 years, lived in 20 to 25 United States geographic areas, and enrolled through a virtual design. To assign participants to cohorts, the prospective study relied on clinical history that participants themselves reported in a screening survey and a study questionnaire. A participant counted as exposed if, within 2 weeks of entering the study, that participant had been in contact with someone who had a PCR-confirmed or clinician-diagnosed COVID-19 case. Mobile phlebotomists in the prospective study collected whole blood, serum and a nasopharyngeal or oropharyngeal swab from every participant. Over a roughly 2-month period, participants in the prospective study had the option of providing additional blood draws and questionnaires. Before DNA extraction, prospective study blood samples were shipped either frozen or at room temperature. The immunoSEQ Assay, a bias-controlled multiplex PCR, was used to amplify TCRbeta CDR3 regions from genomic DNA. Processing in the source paper ran as follows. Nucleated cell counts per sample were estimated from amplification of reference gene primers within the assay. Sequence reads were collapsed and filtered to measure the absolute abundance of every unique TCRbeta CDR3 rearrangement. For each sample, productive Simpson clonality was calculated as the square root of Simpson's diversity index over productive rearrangements. TCRdb's version of the immuneACCESS table is confined to in-frame rearrangements and falls short of the full clone set. An unresolved V gene accounts for under half of the shortfall where checked; the remainder is of unknown origin. For V, J and clone size, that table is used; D and trimming come from the DNA. For this sample the table gives some 320,000 clones, of which more than 90% were detected only once. The ten most abundant clones make up 3.9% of the sample.

The CDR3 runs 16 residues from the cysteine to the phenylalanine. Only CDR3 DNA remains: 48 bases, in frame from the first base. Trimming accounts for 0 bases at V and 2 bases at J, while the number of junction bases matched to no gene is 3. In the germline V gene (reference sequence), CDR1 corresponds to SGHNT and CDR2 to YYREEE. The full study reports these points: The amount of clinical and demographic metadata varied by source and participant and was provided uncurated.

About this clone: The antigen this receptor binds is unknown. No quality values exist for individual bases; no much larger clone is one base distant.

This chain joins TRBV5-4 to TRBJ2-2, and 8 junctional nucleotides match TRBD2. The TCR originated in a woman under 40 who had been exposed to COVID-19. Sequencing used PBMCs or T cells enriched from blood (not recorded which). The CDR3 reads as follows: CASSLELAANTGELFF. The nucleotides are TGTGCCAGCAGCTTGGAACTAGCGGCAAACACCGGGGAGCTGTTTTTT.